This T cell receptor (beta chain) was sequenced during a study of cytomegalovirus exposure and HLA in healthy donors. Study-wide context: Earlier results showed 90 million to 120 million unique TCR beta sequences derived from 150 million to 200 million T cells. Study-level results: The study recorded 150 to 200 TCR beta chains that were cytomegalovirus-associated.

PCR amplification relied on 60 Vbeta primers (plus 13 Jbeta primers). This table comes from immunoSEQ multiplex PCR, and its TCRdb copy is limited to in-frame clones, with some not included. The table has 150,000 or so clones, about 75% seen once; the top ten hold about 7.7%. To note about this clone: Its target is unknown.

Trimming at V came to 8 bases and at J to 4 bases, leaving 8 bases not matched to a gene. The CDR3 covers 13 residues. Germline CDR1 and CDR2: SNHLY and FYNNEI. The specimen was PBMCs. The J gene is TRBJ2-7, the V gene TRBV2; 7 positions agree with TRBD2. The TCR originated in a woman aged 35 to 49 in good health and CMV-seropositive. The CDR3 protein is CASWGGRDYEQYF. The CDR3 DNA reads as TGTGCCAGCTGGGGGGGGAGGGATTACGAGCAGTACTTC.